This TCR beta chain appears in the sequencing data of a study of cytomegalovirus exposure and HLA in healthy donors. The CDR3 has 18 residues. V was pared by 2 bases and J by 0 bases, with 9 bases of the junction left unmatched. Germline CDR1 SEHNR, CDR2 FQNEAQ (reference sequence). Researchers ran the PCR with 60 Vbeta and 13 Jbeta primers. Sequencing used immunoSEQ multiplex PCR; TCRdb keeps in-frame clones, though not all of them. The sample lists about 160,000 clones, about 78% occurring once. The sample was PBMCs. The J gene is TRBJ2-1, the V gene TRBV7-9; 8 nucleotides agree with TRBD2. This sequence originates from a male donor in good health and CMV-seronegative. CDR3 nucleotides: TGTGCCAGCAGCTTATCCCGTCTAACTAGCGGCTCCTACAATGAGCAGTTCTTC. Its translation is CASSLSRLTSGSYNEQFF.